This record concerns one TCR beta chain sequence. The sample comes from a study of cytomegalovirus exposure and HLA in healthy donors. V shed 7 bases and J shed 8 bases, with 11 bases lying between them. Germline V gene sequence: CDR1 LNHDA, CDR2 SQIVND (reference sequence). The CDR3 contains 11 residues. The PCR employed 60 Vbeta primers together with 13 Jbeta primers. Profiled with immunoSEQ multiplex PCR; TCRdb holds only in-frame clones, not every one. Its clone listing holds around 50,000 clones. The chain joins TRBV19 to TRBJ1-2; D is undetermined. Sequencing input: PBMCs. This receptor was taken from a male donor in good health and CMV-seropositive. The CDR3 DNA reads TGTGCCAGTATGTCAGGAGGGGGCTACACCTTC. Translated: CASMSGGGYTF.